Shown below are 27 T cell receptor beta chains from a single sample sequenced in a study of blood T cell repertoires in COVID-19. Repertoires were generated with immunoSEQ multiplex PCR, while TCRdb's copy carries only in-frame clones and drops some. The repertoire holds 150,000 or so clones, with about 79% as singletons. Material for sequencing was PBMCs or T cells enriched from blood (not recorded which). Every receptor here comes from a man aged 50-60 years who had recovered from COVID-19.

The chain links TRBV3-1 (or the pseudogene TRBV3-2) to TRBJ1-1; 8 positions agree with TRBD1. Germline CDR1 is LGHDT and CDR2 is YNNKEL (reference sequence). CDR3 length equals 14 residues. The V segment lost 6 bases and the J segment 7 bases; nucleotides outside the gene matches: 10. The CDR3 protein is CASSQRTGSNEAFF. CDR3 DNA sequence: TGTGCCAGCAGTCAGCGGACAGGGAGCAATGAAGCTTTCTTT.

This clone was found once. The chain couples TRBV19 to TRBJ1-6; 8 bases fit TRBD1. Germline V CDR1 and CDR2: LNHDA, SQIVND (reference sequence). With 7 bases clipped from V and 7 bases from J, the junction kept 3 bases outside the gene matches. There are 13 residues in the CDR3. In DNA form, the CDR3 reads TGTGCCAGTAAGGGACAGGCCAATTCACCCCTCCACTTT. Its translation: CASKGQANSPLHF. The full variable domain, completed using reference TRBV19 and TRBJ1-6, is DGGITQSPKYLFRKEGQNVTLSCEQNLNHDAMYWYRQDPGQGLRLIYYSQIVNDFQKGDIAEGYSVSREKKESFPLTVTSAQKNPTAFYLCASKGQANSPLHFGNGTRLTVT.

This sequence joins TRBV5-5 and TRBJ1-5; TRBD1 agrees at 9 bases. The germline gives CDR1 SGHKS, CDR2 YYEKEE (reference sequence). This CDR3 has 17 amino acids. Trimming cost V 0 bases and J 0 bases; bases outside gene matches: 4. Here the CDR3 reads CASSLVSTGGSNQPQHF. The CDR3 nucleotides read TGTGCCAGCAGCTTGGTGTCGACAGGGGGTAGCAATCAGCCCCAGCATTTT.

The genes are TRBV27 and TRBJ1-6; 7 nucleotides match TRBD1. Germline CDR1 reads MNHEY; CDR2 reads SMNVEV (reference sequence). After removal of 3 bases from V and 7 bases from J, the junction contained 3 bases not matched to a gene. This CDR3 contains 14 residues. The chain's CDR3 is CASSFRDRNSPLHF. DNA of the CDR3: TGTGCCAGCAGTTTCCGGGACAGAAATTCACCCCTCCACTTT.

The gene calls are TRBV6-5 and TRBJ2-5; TRBD2 aligns across 7 bases. The length of the CDR3 is 13 residues. V trimming: 6 bases; J trimming: 5 bases; junction bases outside the gene matches: 6. Per germline, CDR1 MNHEY and CDR2 SVGAGI. The CDR3 nucleotides read TGTGCCAGCAGATTAACTAGCGCCGAGACCCAGTACTTC. This sequence encodes CASRLTSAETQYF.

The rearrangement links TRBV27 to TRBJ1-2, with 9 nucleotides matching TRBD1. CDR1 is MNHEY, CDR2 SMNVEV, per germline (reference sequence). This CDR3 spans 15 amino acids. Trimming cost V 2 bases and J 4 bases; bases outside gene matches: 5. CDR3: CASSLRGQGGYGYTF. The CDR3, as DNA: TGTGCCAGCAGTTTAAGGGGACAGGGAGGCTATGGCTACACCTTC.

The chain carries TRBV7-9 and TRBJ1-2; maybe TRBD1 (5 bases). CDR3 length: 15 amino acids. Germline CDR1 reads SEHNR; CDR2 reads FQNEAQ (reference sequence). Trimming removed 5 bases at V and 8 bases at J, with 21 bases between. DNA of the CDR3: TGTGCCAGCAGCCCTAGACAGACGCCTTTTATCGGCTACACCTTC. Protein sequence: CASSPRQTPFIGYTF.

The CDR3 sequence: CASSLTGPKRFSNQPQHF. The CDR3 bases are TGTGCCAGCAGCTTAACTGGGCCTAAGCGGTTTAGCAATCAGCCCCAGCATTTT. The V call is TRBV7-2, the J call TRBJ1-5; D gene unclear. The germline V gene encodes CDR1 SGHTA and CDR2 FQGNSA. Trimming shortened V by 2 bases and J by 0 bases, and 17 bases separated the two germline ends. The CDR3 extends over 18 amino acids.

The chain joins TRBV9 to TRBJ1-4, with a tentative D call TRBD1 (6 bases). Trimming left V 3 bases short and J 0 bases short, with 9 bases between. CDR3 length: 15 amino acids. Looked up from germline, CDR1 is SGDLS and CDR2 is YYNGEE. CDR3 bases: TGTGCCAGCAGCGCAGGGACAACAACTAATGAAAAACTGTTTTTT. It codes for CASSAGTTTNEKLFF.

The gene calls are TRBV4-1 and TRBJ1-1, with a tentative D call TRBD1 (5 bases). Trimming shortened V by 5 bases and J by 5 bases, and 12 bases separated the two germline ends. CDR3 size: 13 residues. The germline V gene encodes CDR1 MGHRA and CDR2 YSYEKL. CDR3 coding DNA: TGCGCCAGCAGCAAAGCGGAGGGGACTGAAGCTTTCTTT. As protein: CASSKAEGTEAFF.

The chain is built from TRBV6-6 and TRBJ2-7; D is unclear. Per the germline V gene, CDR1 is MNHNY and CDR2 is SVGAGI (reference sequence). This CDR3 has 14 amino acids. Trimming pared 2 bases from V and 0 bases from J, leaving 8 bases between. The chain's CDR3 is CASSYPEASYEQYF. The CDR3 DNA follows: TGTGCCAGCAGTTACCCCGAGGCCTCCTACGAGCAGTACTTC.

The chain joins TRBV7-9 to TRBJ2-2, with D tentatively TRBD1 (5 bases). V lost 4 bases and J lost 0, with 15 bases in between. The CDR3 contains 17 residues. CDR1 and CDR2 (germline): SEHNR, FQNEAQ (reference sequence). As DNA, the CDR3 is TGTGCCAGCAGCTCGACGAGCGACAGACCGAACACCGGGGAGCTGTTTTTT. The encoded protein is CASSSTSDRPNTGELFF. The whole variable domain, filled in from reference TRBV7-9 and TRBJ2-2, reads DTGVSQNPRHKITKRGQNVTFRCDPISEHNRLYWYRQTLGQGPEFLTYFQNEAQLEKSRLLSDRFSAERPKGSFSTLEIQRTEQGDSAMYLCASSSTSDRPNTGELFFGEGSRLTVL.

The chain links TRBV9 to TRBJ1-4; 7 bases are shared with TRBD1. The trim removed 2 bases at V and 3 bases at J, leaving 4 bases unmatched. The germline V gene has CDR1 SGDLS and CDR2 YYNGEE. The CDR3 runs to 15 residues. CDR3 sequence reads: CASSVRDSANEKLFF. The DNA for the CDR3 is TGTGCCAGCAGCGTCCGGGACAGTGCTAATGAAAAACTGTTTTTT.

The chain uses TRBV18 and TRBJ2-1; 14 bases fit TRBD2. V was clipped by 3 bases and J by 8 bases; unmatched bases: 3. Germline CDR1 is KGHSH and CDR2 is LQKENI. The CDR3 totals 15 residues. As DNA, the CDR3 is TGTGCCAGCTCACCCATGACTAGCGGGGGGGATGAGCAGTTCTTC. Residues: CASSPMTSGGDEQFF.

This clone showed up just once. The chain combines TRBV5-1 with TRBJ1-5, with TRBD1 identical over 8 bases. The V and J ends lost 4 bases and 5 bases, in that order; junction bases with no gene match: 8. The germline V gene has CDR1 SGHRS and CDR2 YFSETQ. The CDR3 length is 15 residues. In DNA, the CDR3 is TGCGCCAGCAGCGTCGGGACAGGTGCCGATCAGCCCCAGCATTTT. It translates to CASSVGTGADQPQHF.

This chain joins TRBV4-3 and TRBJ1-2; 9 positions match TRBD1. The CDR3 loop spans 16 amino acids. Trimming took 0 bases from V and 1 from J; bases not matched to a gene: 3. Germline CDR1 reads LGHNA; CDR2 reads YSLEER. In nucleotides, the CDR3 is TGCGCCAGCAGCCAAGATGGGACAGGGATTAACTATGGCTACACCTTC. This translates into CASSQDGTGINYGYTF.

This chain links TRBV4-1 with TRBJ1-1; D is perhaps TRBD1 (5 bases). Germline loops: CDR1 MGHRA, CDR2 YSYEKL. CDR3 size: 15 residues. With 0 bases removed from V and 11 bases from J, the gap between germline ends came to 19 bases. CDR3 region: CASSQEIGRGLGAFF. The CDR3 nucleotides read TGCGCCAGCAGCCAAGAGATCGGGAGGGGACTAGGGGCTTTCTTT.

The chain combines TRBV3-1 (or the pseudogene TRBV3-2) with TRBJ2-1; 7 bases are a match to TRBD2. The J segment lost 12 bases and the V segment lost 1 base, leaving 6 bases of the junction unmatched. The CDR3 covers 13 residues. CDR1 and CDR2 (germline): LGHDT, YNNKEL (reference sequence). The CDR3, as DNA: TGTGCCAGCAGCCAAGGGGGGGGTGTTGGGCAGTTCTTC. It is translated as CASSQGGGVGQFF.

Only one count was recorded for this clone. This chain connects TRBV2 to TRBJ2-2; 7 nucleotides match TRBD2. V dropped 7 bases and J dropped 7; count of bases not matched to a gene: 12. CDR3 size: 15 residues. CDR1 is SNHLY and CDR2 is FYNNEI in the germline V gene. CDR3 amino acids: CASNSGLDRGGELFF. For the CDR3, the DNA is TGTGCCAGCAACTCCGGACTAGATCGGGGCGGGGAGCTGTTTTTT.

This rearrangement joins TRBV9 to TRBJ2-2, with 11 bases fitting TRBD2. Germline loops: CDR1 SGDLS, CDR2 YYNGEE. The trim removed 3 bases at V and 7 bases at J, leaving 8 bases unmatched. The CDR3 extends over 16 amino acids. The CDR3 here is CASSASGGPLGGELFF. The CDR3, as DNA: TGTGCCAGCAGCGCTAGCGGGGGGCCCCTAGGCGGGGAGCTGTTTTTT.

The V and J genes are TRBV2 and TRBJ1-5, with D unclear. Trimming stripped 3 bases from V and 0 bases from J, with 15 bases between. This CDR3 is built from 17 residues. The V gene's germline CDR1 is SNHLY and CDR2 FYNNEI. CDR3 amino acids: CASSDLDGFLSNQPQHF. The CDR3 region has the DNA TGTGCCAGCAGTGACCTTGATGGCTTCCTTAGCAATCAGCCCCAGCATTTT.

The chain uses TRBV2 and TRBJ2-7, with 8 bases matching TRBD2. Germline V gives CDR1 SNHLY, CDR2 FYNNEI. The CDR3 is made up of 12 amino acids. V lost 10 bases to trimming and J lost 1 base; unmatched junction nucleotides: 3. This CDR3 reads CATAGESYEQYF. For the CDR3, the DNA is TGTGCCACAGCGGGGGAGTCCTACGAGCAGTACTTC.

This sequence joins TRBV19 and TRBJ2-5, with D possibly being TRBD2 (7 bases). Trimming took 3 bases from V and 4 from J, leaving 15 bases between them. CDR3 size: 15 residues. CDR1 and CDR2 (germline): LNHDA, SQIVND (reference sequence). CDR3 nucleotides: TGTGCCAGTAGTATCGGTAGGGGAGGGGGAGAGACCCAGTACTTC. This codes for CASSIGRGGGETQYF.

The chain couples TRBV7-8 to TRBJ1-2; TRBD1 agrees at 11 bases. The J segment lost 5 bases and the V segment lost 7 bases, leaving 12 bases of the junction unmatched. The CDR3 sequence is 16 residues long. Per germline, CDR1 SGHVS and CDR2 FQNEAQ. CDR3 DNA: TGTGCCAGCACCAAGATGGGGACAGGGGGACGTTATGGCTACACCTTC. Translation: CASTKMGTGGRYGYTF.

The J gene is TRBJ1-1, the V gene TRBV4-3, with D tentatively TRBD1 (6 bases). Germline CDR1 and CDR2: LGHNA and YSLEER. The CDR3 runs to 15 residues. Trimming took 1 base from V and 3 from J, leaving 12 bases between them. The CDR3 DNA reads TGCGCCAGCAGCCAAGGGGGCAGGGGAGACACTGAAGCTTTCTTT. As protein: CASSQGGRGDTEAFF.

This clone was picked up a small number of times. This sequence joins TRBV7-8 and TRBJ2-1; TRBD2 matches at 13 bases. Germline V gene sequence: CDR1 SGHVS, CDR2 FQNEAQ. V lost 5 bases to trimming and J lost 2 bases; unmatched junction nucleotides: 15. This CDR3 has 20 residues. CDR3 sequence: CASSLRLAGGLLPTYNEQFF. CDR3 in DNA: TGTGCCAGCAGCCTGAGACTAGCGGGGGGCCTACTACCAACCTACAATGAGCAGTTCTTC.

The chain links TRBV4-2 to TRBJ2-3, with D tentatively TRBD1 (6 bases). This CDR3 region has 15 residues. Germline V gives CDR1 LGHNA, CDR2 YNFKEQ. V was pared by 6 bases and J by 3 bases, with 16 bases between. The CDR3 loop reads CASSSLQGSTDTQYF. CDR3 DNA sequence: TGTGCCAGCAGTTCGCTGCAGGGGAGTACAGATACGCAGTATTTT.